This TCR beta chain was obtained from a study of early T cells in non-severe SARS-CoV-2 infection. General observations from the study: Private and CD4 specificities were missed by VDJdb matching, which favored anti-spike CD8 responses.

Individual cDNA molecules received unique molecular identifiers. TCRdb used MiXCR to reprocess the 5' RACE reads, holding one entry per CDR3 protein. The sample consists of 60,000 or so distinct CDR3 sequences, less than 11% of them appearing once. As concerns this clonotype: Its antigen is unknown.

This sequence originates from an adult who was a healthcare worker with PCR-confirmed SARS-CoV-2 infection or an uninfected control (not recorded which). The material sequenced was whole blood.

The CDR3 is CASSQGLAGVSYEQYF. The CDR3 region has the DNA TGTGCCAGCTCACAAGGACTAGCGGGAGTGTCATACGAGCAGTACTTC. The chain employs TRBV18 and TRBJ2-7; 13 bases line up with TRBD2. Trimming took 4 bases from V and 4 from J; bases not matched to a gene: 7. Germline assignment: CDR1 KGHSH and CDR2 LQKENI. The CDR3 has 16 residues.